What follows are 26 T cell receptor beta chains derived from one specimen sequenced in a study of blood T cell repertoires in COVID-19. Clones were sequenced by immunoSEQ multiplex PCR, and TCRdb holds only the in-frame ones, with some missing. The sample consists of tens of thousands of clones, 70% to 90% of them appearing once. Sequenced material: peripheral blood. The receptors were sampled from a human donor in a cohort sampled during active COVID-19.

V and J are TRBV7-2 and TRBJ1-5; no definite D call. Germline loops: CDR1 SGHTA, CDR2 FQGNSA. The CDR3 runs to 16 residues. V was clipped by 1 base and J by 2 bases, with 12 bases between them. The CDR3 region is CASSLEVGAGNQPQHF. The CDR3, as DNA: TGTGCCAGCAGCTTAGAGGTAGGCGCGGGCAATCAGCCCCAGCATTTT.

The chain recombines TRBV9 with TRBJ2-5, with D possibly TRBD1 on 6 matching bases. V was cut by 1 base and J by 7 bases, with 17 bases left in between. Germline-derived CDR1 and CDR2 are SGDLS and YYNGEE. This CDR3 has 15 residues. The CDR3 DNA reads TGTGCCAGCAGCGTAACCCTGGGGGCCGGTGTGACCCAGTACTTC. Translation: CASSVTLGAGVTQYF.

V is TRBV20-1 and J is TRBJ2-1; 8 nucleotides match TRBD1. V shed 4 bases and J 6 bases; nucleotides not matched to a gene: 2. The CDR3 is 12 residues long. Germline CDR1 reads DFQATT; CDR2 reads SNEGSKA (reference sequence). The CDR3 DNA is TGCAGTGCTAATGACAGGGGCAATGAGCAGTTCTTC. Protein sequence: CSANDRGNEQFF.

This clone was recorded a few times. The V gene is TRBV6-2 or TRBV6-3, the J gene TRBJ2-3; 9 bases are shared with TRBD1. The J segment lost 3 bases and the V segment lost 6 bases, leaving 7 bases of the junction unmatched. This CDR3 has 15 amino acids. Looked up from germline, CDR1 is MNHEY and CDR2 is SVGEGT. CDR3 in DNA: TGTGCCAGCAGCCCAGGACAGGGGAGTACAGATACGCAGTATTTT. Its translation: CASSPGQGSTDTQYF.

The CDR3 here is CASSPLGGGTEAFF. As DNA, the CDR3 is TGTGCCAGCAGCCCACTGGGGGGGGGCACTGAAGCTTTCTTT. The chain carries TRBV7-9 and TRBJ1-1, with TRBD1 as a possible D gene (5 bases). V lost 5 bases and J 4 bases, leaving 14 bases between the germline ends. The CDR3 extends over 14 amino acids. CDR1 and CDR2 (germline): SEHNR, FQNEAQ (reference sequence).

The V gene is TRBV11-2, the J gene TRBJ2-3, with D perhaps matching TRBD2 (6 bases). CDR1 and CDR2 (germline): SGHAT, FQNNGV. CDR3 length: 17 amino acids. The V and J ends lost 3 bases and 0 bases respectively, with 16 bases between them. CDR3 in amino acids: CASSFPSGGFSTDTQYF. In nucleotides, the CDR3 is TGTGCCAGCAGCTTTCCTTCCGGGGGTTTCAGCACAGATACGCAGTATTTT.

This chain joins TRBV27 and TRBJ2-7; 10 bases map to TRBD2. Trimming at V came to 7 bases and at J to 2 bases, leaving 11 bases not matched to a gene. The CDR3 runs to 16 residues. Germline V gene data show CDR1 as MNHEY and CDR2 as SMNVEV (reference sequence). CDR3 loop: CASTPRGTSVPYEQYF. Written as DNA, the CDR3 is TGTGCCAGCACCCCGCGCGGGACTAGCGTTCCCTACGAGCAGTACTTC.

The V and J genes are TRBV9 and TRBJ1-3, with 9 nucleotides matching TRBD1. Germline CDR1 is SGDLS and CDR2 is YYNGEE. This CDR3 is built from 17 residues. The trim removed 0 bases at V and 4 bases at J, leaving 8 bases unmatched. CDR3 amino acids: CASSVDPGTGTGNTIYF. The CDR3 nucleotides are TGTGCCAGCAGCGTAGACCCCGGGACAGGGACAGGAAACACCATATATTTT. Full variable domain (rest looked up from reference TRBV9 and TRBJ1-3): DSGVTQTPKHLITATGQRVTLRCSPRSGDLSVYWYQQSLDQGLQFLIQYYNGEERAKGNILERFSAQQFPDLHSELNLSSLELGDSALYFCASSVDPGTGTGNTIYFGEGSWLTVV.

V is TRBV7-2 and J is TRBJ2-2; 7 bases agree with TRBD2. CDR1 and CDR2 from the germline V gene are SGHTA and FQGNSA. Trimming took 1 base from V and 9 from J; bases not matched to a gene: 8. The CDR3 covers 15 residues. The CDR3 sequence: CASSLEGRGSWELFF. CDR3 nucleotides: TGTGCCAGCAGCTTAGAGGGGCGGGGGTCGTGGGAGCTGTTTTTT.

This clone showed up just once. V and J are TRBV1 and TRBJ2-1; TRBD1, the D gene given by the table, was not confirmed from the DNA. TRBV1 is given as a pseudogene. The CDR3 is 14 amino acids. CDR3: CTSSQDLPDRGGFF. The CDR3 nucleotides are TGCACCAGCAGCCAAGATCTCCCCGACAGGGGAGGGTTCTTC.

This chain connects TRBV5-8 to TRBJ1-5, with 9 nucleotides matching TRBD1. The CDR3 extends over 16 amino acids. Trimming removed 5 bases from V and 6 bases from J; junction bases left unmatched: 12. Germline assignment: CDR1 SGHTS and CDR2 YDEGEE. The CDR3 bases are TGTGCCAGCAGTCGACTTTTCGGACAGGGGCTTCAGCCCCAGCATTTT. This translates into CASSRLFGQGLQPQHF.

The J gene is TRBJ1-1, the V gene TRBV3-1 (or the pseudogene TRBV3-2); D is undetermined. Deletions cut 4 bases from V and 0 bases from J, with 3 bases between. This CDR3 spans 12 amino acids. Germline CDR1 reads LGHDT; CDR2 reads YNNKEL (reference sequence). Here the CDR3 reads CASSRVNTEAFF. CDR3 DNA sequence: TGTGCCAGCAGCCGCGTGAACACTGAAGCTTTCTTT.

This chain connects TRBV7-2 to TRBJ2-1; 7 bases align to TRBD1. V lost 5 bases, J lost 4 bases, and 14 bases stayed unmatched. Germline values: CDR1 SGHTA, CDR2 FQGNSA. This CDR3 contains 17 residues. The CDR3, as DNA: TGTGCCAGCAGCCCCCGTACTATCTACAGGGGATACAATGAGCAGTTCTTC. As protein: CASSPRTIYRGYNEQFF.

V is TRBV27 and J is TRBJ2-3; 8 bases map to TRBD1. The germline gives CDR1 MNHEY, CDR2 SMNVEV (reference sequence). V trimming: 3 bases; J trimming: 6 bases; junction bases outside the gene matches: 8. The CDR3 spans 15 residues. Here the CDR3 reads CASSFSGGASDTQYF. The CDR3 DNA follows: TGTGCCAGCAGTTTTTCAGGGGGCGCTTCCGATACGCAGTATTTT.

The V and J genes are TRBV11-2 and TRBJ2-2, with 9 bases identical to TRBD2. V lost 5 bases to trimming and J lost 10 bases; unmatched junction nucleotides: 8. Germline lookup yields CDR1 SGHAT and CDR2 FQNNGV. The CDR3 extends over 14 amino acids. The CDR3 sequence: CASSLSGSLEELFF. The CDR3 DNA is TGTGCCAGCAGCCTTAGCGGGAGTTTAGAGGAGCTGTTTTTT.

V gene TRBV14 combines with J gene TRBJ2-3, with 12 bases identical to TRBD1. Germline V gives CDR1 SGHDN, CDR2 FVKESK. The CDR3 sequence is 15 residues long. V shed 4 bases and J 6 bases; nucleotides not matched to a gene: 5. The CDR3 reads CASSPRDRGLDTQYF. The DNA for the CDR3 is TGTGCCAGCAGCCCCCGGGACAGGGGGCTTGATACGCAGTATTTT.

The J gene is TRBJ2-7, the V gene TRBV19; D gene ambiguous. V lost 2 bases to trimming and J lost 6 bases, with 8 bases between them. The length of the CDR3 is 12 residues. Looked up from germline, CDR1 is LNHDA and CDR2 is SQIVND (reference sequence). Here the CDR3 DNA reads TGTGCCAGTAGTATATCCCCGGTCGAGCAGTACTTC. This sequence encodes CASSISPVEQYF.

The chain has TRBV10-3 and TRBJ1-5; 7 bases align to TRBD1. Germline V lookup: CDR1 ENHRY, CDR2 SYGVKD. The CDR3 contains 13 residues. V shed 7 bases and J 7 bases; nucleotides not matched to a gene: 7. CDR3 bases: TGTGCCATCAACCCAGACAGGGACCAGCCCCAGCATTTT. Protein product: CAINPDRDQPQHF.

The CDR3 region has the DNA TGTGCCAGCAGCCAAGCAGTCTCTGGGGCCAACGTCCTGACTTTC. This encodes CASSQAVSGANVLTF. The chain joins TRBV14 to TRBJ2-6; unclear D gene. CDR3 length: 15 amino acids. Trimming took 1 base from V and 0 from J, leaving 4 bases between them. Germline CDR1 SGHDN, CDR2 FVKESK.

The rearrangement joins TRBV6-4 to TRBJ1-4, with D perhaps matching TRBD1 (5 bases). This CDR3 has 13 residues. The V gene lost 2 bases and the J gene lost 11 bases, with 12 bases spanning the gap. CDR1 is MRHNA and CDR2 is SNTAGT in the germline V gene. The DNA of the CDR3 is TGTGCCAGCAGTGACAGGGGAAACGGGAAACTGTTTTTT. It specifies CASSDRGNGKLFF.

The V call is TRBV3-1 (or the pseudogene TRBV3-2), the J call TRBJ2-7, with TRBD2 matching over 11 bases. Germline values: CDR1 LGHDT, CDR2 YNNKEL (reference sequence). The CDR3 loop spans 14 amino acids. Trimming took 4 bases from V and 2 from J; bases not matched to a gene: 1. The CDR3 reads CASSPTSGAYEQYF. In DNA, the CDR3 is TGTGCCAGCAGCCCGACTAGCGGGGCCTACGAGCAGTACTTC.

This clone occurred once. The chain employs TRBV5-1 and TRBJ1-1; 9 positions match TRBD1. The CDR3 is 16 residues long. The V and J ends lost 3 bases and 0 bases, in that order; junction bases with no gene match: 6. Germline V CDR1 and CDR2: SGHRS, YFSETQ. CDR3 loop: CASSSGQGRLNTEAFF. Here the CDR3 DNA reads TGCGCCAGCAGCTCCGGACAGGGGAGGTTGAACACTGAAGCTTTCTTT.

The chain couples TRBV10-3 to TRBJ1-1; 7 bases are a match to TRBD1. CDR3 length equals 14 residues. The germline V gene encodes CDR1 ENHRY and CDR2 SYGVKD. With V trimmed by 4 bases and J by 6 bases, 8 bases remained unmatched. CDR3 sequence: CAISAQQGSAEAFF. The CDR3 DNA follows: TGTGCCATCAGTGCCCAACAGGGGAGTGCTGAAGCTTTCTTT.

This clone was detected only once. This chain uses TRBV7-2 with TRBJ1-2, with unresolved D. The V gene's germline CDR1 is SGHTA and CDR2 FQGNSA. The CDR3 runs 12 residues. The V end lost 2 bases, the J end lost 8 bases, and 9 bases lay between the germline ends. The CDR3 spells CASSLFEPGYTF. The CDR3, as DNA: TGTGCCAGCAGCTTATTCGAGCCGGGCTACACCTTC.

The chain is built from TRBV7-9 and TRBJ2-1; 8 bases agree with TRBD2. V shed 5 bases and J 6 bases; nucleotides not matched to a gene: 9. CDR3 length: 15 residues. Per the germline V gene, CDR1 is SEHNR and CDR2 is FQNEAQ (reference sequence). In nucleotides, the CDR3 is TGTGCCAGCAGCGTTGGGACTAGAGATGGCAATGAGCAGTTCTTC. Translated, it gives CASSVGTRDGNEQFF.

CDR3 coding DNA: TGTGCCAGCAGCTTGAACGGGGGGGGGAACGAGCAGTACTTC. Its translation: CASSLNGGGNEQYF. V gene TRBV7-2 combines with J gene TRBJ2-7; 8 nucleotides match TRBD2. Germline V gene lookup returns CDR1 SGHTA and CDR2 FQGNSA. The CDR3 sequence is 14 residues long. After removal of 3 bases from V and 5 bases from J, the junction contained 6 bases not matched to a gene.